These 23 T cell receptor beta chains share one sample of origin, sequenced in a study of cytomegalovirus exposure and HLA in healthy donors. Vbeta (60) and Jbeta (13) primers were used in the PCR. This table comes from immunoSEQ multiplex PCR, and its TCRdb copy is limited to in-frame clones, with some not included. The table lists 100,000 to 120,000 clones, 78% of them singletons. The sample comprised PBMCs. The receptors stem from a man aged 30 to 39 in good health and CMV-seronegative.

This rearrangement joins TRBV25-1 to TRBJ2-1; TRBD2 is a possible D gene (6 bases). Germline V gene sequence: CDR1 MGHDK, CDR2 SYGVNS. Trimming removed 7 bases at V and 9 bases at J, with 19 bases between. This CDR3 comprises 14 residues. CDR3 sequence reads: CASNFGGGFTEQFF. The CDR3 coding sequence is TGTGCCAGCAACTTCGGGGGAGGTTTTACTGAGCAGTTCTTC.

The V and J genes are TRBV19 and TRBJ1-6, with 7 bases lining up with TRBD1. Germline V gene sequence: CDR1 LNHDA, CDR2 SQIVND (reference sequence). The CDR3 is made up of 19 amino acids. Trimming cost V 6 bases and J 0 bases; bases outside gene matches: 14. CDR3 sequence: CASRTIRQGDSSYNSPLHF. The DNA for the CDR3 is TGTGCCAGTAGAACTATCCGACAGGGCGATAGCTCCTATAATTCACCCCTCCACTTT.

The rearrangement joins TRBV4-1 to TRBJ2-3; tentatively, D is TRBD1 (6 bases). With 4 bases removed from V and 4 bases from J, the gap between germline ends came to 15 bases. Germline CDR1 and CDR2: MGHRA and YSYEKL. The CDR3 has 15 residues. CDR3 sequence (DNA): TGCGCCAGCAGCCGGGCAGGGGAAGTCTCAGATACGCAGTATTTT. Encoded protein: CASSRAGEVSDTQYF.

The chain is built from TRBV27 and TRBJ2-3; 14 positions agree with TRBD2. Germline V gene data show CDR1 as MNHEY and CDR2 as SMNVEV (reference sequence). The CDR3 spans 17 residues. J was trimmed by 5 bases and V by 5 bases; bases with no gene match: 9. CDR3 sequence (DNA): TGTGCCAGCAGTCTCCGGACTAGCGGGAGGCTGATAGATACGCAGTATTTT. Its protein product is CASSLRTSGRLIDTQYF.

The V gene is TRBV4-2, the J gene TRBJ2-1; 8 bases match TRBD2. The CDR3 loop spans 15 amino acids. CDR1 is LGHNA, CDR2 YNFKEQ, per germline. Losses at the gene ends were 5 bases for V and 0 bases for J; bases not matched to a gene: 3. Here the CDR3 reads CASSSSGYSYNEQFF. The CDR3 DNA reads TGTGCCAGCAGCTCTAGCGGGTACTCCTACAATGAGCAGTTCTTC.

The chain couples TRBV19 to TRBJ1-1; 8 bases are shared with TRBD1. V was pared by 5 bases and J by 1 base, with 9 bases of the junction left unmatched. The CDR3 has 16 amino acids. CDR1 is LNHDA, CDR2 SQIVND, per germline (reference sequence). CDR3 loop: CASSALDRAQNTEAFF. DNA for the CDR3: TGTGCCAGTAGTGCTTTGGACAGGGCCCAGAACACTGAAGCTTTCTTT.

This clone is a singleton in its sample. The chain recombines TRBV7-2 with TRBJ2-3; 8 bases map to TRBD1. CDR1 is SGHTA, CDR2 FQGNSA, per germline. The CDR3 has 16 amino acids. The trim removed 4 bases at V and 0 bases at J, leaving 6 bases unmatched. This CDR3 reads CASSSRTGTSTDTQYF. The CDR3 DNA sequence: TGTGCCAGCAGCTCCAGGACAGGGACTAGCACAGATACGCAGTATTTT. The full variable domain, completed using reference TRBV7-2 and TRBJ2-3, is GAGVSQSPSNKVTEKGKDVELRCDPISGHTALYWYRQSLGQGLEFLIYFQGNSAPDKSGLPSDRFSAERTGGSVSTLTIQRTQQEDSAVYLCASSSRTGTSTDTQYFGPGTRLTVL.

V usage is TRBV5-6 and J usage is TRBJ2-1; D possibly corresponds to TRBD2 (5 bases). Between the trimmed V and J ends, which lost 0 bases and 4 bases, there was a span of 14 bases. The CDR3 has 16 residues. CDR1 SGHDT and CDR2 YYEEEE come from the germline V gene. The CDR3 DNA reads as TGTGCCAGCAGCTTGGCCGGAGGAGTGGGATACAATGAGCAGTTCTTC. Encoded protein: CASSLAGGVGYNEQFF.

The V call is TRBV11-2, the J call TRBJ1-2; the D gene is possibly TRBD1 (6 bases). The germline V and J ends were trimmed by 3 bases and 4 bases, with 9 bases remaining between them. The CDR3 length is 13 residues. Germline V CDR1 and CDR2: SGHAT, FQNNGV. The CDR3 DNA reads as TGTGCCAGCAGCTTTGGACAGATCTATGGCTACACCTTC. Translated, it gives CASSFGQIYGYTF.

This sequence joins TRBV9 and TRBJ2-5, with a possible D match to TRBD2 (5 bases). There are 15 residues in the CDR3. With 0 bases removed from V and 5 bases from J, the gap between germline ends came to 14 bases. Germline-derived CDR1 and CDR2 are SGDLS and YYNGEE. The CDR3 DNA reads TGTGCCAGCAGCGTAGCCCCCGGGGATCGGGAGACCCAGTACTTC. Residues: CASSVAPGDRETQYF.

The V and J genes are TRBV6-1 and TRBJ2-7, with 8 bases fitting TRBD1. CDR1 is MNHNS and CDR2 is SASEGT in the germline V gene. The CDR3 sequence is 15 residues long. The V segment lost 6 bases and the J segment 1 base; nucleotides outside the gene matches: 8. The CDR3 spells CASRDRGTVSYEQYF. In DNA form, the CDR3 reads TGTGCCAGCAGAGACAGGGGCACGGTATCCTACGAGCAGTACTTC.

The chain links TRBV18 to TRBJ1-2; 9 bases align to TRBD1. The V and J ends lost 5 bases and 2 bases, in that order; junction bases with no gene match: 9. The CDR3 loop spans 16 amino acids. Germline V CDR1 and CDR2: KGHSH, LQKENI. CDR3 loop: CASSAMQQGANYGYTF. The CDR3 DNA is TGTGCCAGCTCAGCGATGCAACAGGGGGCGAACTATGGCTACACCTTC.

The count of this clone is one. J is TRBJ1-4 and V is TRBV19; 9 bases line up with TRBD1. In germline, CDR1 is LNHDA, CDR2 SQIVND (reference sequence). V shed 3 bases and J 5 bases; nucleotides not matched to a gene: 4. The CDR3 runs to 15 residues. Here the CDR3 DNA reads TGTGCCAGTAGTATCATCGGGACAGGGAATGAAAAACTGTTTTTT. Its translation: CASSIIGTGNEKLFF.

In its sample, this clone was seen a few times. The chain links TRBV28 to TRBJ1-1; D call uncertain. Trimming removed 6 bases from V and 1 base from J, with 15 bases in between. CDR3 length equals 15 residues. Germline loops: CDR1 MDHEN, CDR2 SYDVKM. CDR3 amino acids: CASSPAKSANTEAFF. CDR3 nucleotide sequence: TGTGCCAGCAGCCCAGCGAAGTCAGCGAACACTGAAGCTTTCTTT.

J is TRBJ2-2 and V is TRBV7-9; D is ambiguous. CDR1 and CDR2 from the germline V gene are SEHNR and FQNEAQ (reference sequence). Between the trimmed V and J ends, which lost 4 bases and 0 bases, there was a span of 6 bases. The CDR3 consists of 14 residues. CDR3 loop: CASSSETNTGELFF. DNA of the CDR3: TGTGCCAGCAGCTCTGAGACGAACACCGGGGAGCTGTTTTTT.

CDR3 DNA sequence: TGTGCCAGCAGGTTCAGGGGCCTTGGCACTGAAGCTTTCTTT. Its protein product is CASRFRGLGTEAFF. The V call is TRBV28, the J call TRBJ1-1; D might be TRBD1 (6 bases). The germline CDR1 and CDR2 sequences are MDHEN and SYDVKM. V lost 6 bases and J 4 bases, leaving 15 bases between the germline ends. The CDR3 contains 14 residues.

The V gene is TRBV7-6, the J gene TRBJ2-1; 7 bases agree with TRBD2. Losses at the gene ends were 3 bases for V and 6 bases for J; bases not matched to a gene: 8. The CDR3 is made up of 15 amino acids. Germline CDR1 is SGHVS and CDR2 is FNYEAQ. The chain's CDR3 is CASSFSREASNEQFF. The CDR3 region has the DNA TGTGCCAGCAGCTTTTCTCGGGAGGCCTCCAATGAGCAGTTCTTC.

V and J are TRBV4-3 and TRBJ1-5, with D hard to call. Germline loops: CDR1 LGHNA, CDR2 YSLEER. The CDR3 has 13 residues. Between the trimmed V and J ends, which lost 4 bases and 5 bases, there was a span of 9 bases. CDR3 residues: CASSLGLHQPQHF. The CDR3 DNA sequence: TGCGCCAGCAGCCTCGGGTTACATCAGCCCCAGCATTTT.

This clone has just a few counts. The chain joins TRBV27 to TRBJ2-7, with 9 nucleotides matching TRBD1. Germline CDR1 and CDR2: MNHEY and SMNVEV (reference sequence). This CDR3 region has 13 residues. Trimming removed 6 bases from V and 3 bases from J; junction bases left unmatched: 3. In nucleotides, the CDR3 is TGTGCCAGCAGGGAGACAGGGGGCTACGAGCAGTACTTC. Amino acid sequence: CASRETGGYEQYF.

The CDR3 spells CASSVVTGGYTF. In DNA form, the CDR3 reads TGTGCCAGCAGCGTAGTTACAGGCGGCTACACCTTC. The V and J genes are TRBV9 and TRBJ1-2; a weak D match, TRBD1 (5 bases). The V end was cut by 0 bases, the J end by 8 bases, with 8 bases between. Germline assignment: CDR1 SGDLS and CDR2 YYNGEE. This CDR3 comprises 12 residues.

The chain is built from TRBV9 and TRBJ1-2; TRBD1 matches 8 bases. The CDR3 runs to 15 residues. Germline lookup yields CDR1 SGDLS and CDR2 YYNGEE. Germline trimming cut 0 bases from V and 11 bases from J; bases unmatched to any gene: 12. The CDR3 region is CASSVATSGQDTYTF. CDR3 nucleotides: TGTGCCAGCAGCGTAGCTACGTCGGGACAGGACACTTACACCTTC. Combining the CDR3 with reference TRBV9 and TRBJ1-2 gives the whole variable domain DSGVTQTPKHLITATGQRVTLRCSPRSGDLSVYWYQQSLDQGLQFLIQYYNGEERAKGNILERFSAQQFPDLHSELNLSSLELGDSALYFCASSVATSGQDTYTFGSGTRLTVV.

The rearrangement uses TRBV29-1 and TRBJ2-6; 10 bases match TRBD1. The length of the CDR3 is 15 residues. V was clipped by 7 bases and J by 0 bases; unmatched bases: 3. Germline CDR1 SQVTM, CDR2 ANQGSEA. The chain's CDR3 is CSDGDRGSGANVLTF. CDR3 coding DNA: TGCAGCGATGGGGACAGGGGCTCTGGGGCCAACGTCCTGACTTTC.

This chain uses TRBV18 with TRBJ2-7, with TRBD2 matching 10 bases. In germline, CDR1 is KGHSH, CDR2 LQKENI. V gave up 3 bases and J gave up 4 bases; unmatched junction bases: 6. The CDR3 loop spans 15 amino acids. The CDR3 sequence is CASSPSGGAKYEQYF. As DNA, the CDR3 is TGTGCCAGCTCACCCAGCGGGGGGGCTAAGTACGAGCAGTACTTC.